This T cell receptor beta chain appears in the sequencing data of a study of T cells in Graves' hyperthyroidism and ophthalmopathy. TCR beta CDR3 region amplification was performed from RNA transcripts. In the first-round RT-PCR of the TCR CDR3, the HTBI primer set was used. TCRdb processed the multiplex PCR reads anew with MiXCR; each CDR3 protein has one entry. The repertoire includes about 210,000 distinct CDR3 sequences, roughly 17% of them detected once, and under 65% sits in the top ten. Newly diagnosed hyperthyroidism patients aged 18 to 65 years had disease lasting under 2 months. The source of the PBMCs was about 10 ml of fresh peripheral blood. Germline CDR1 and CDR2: MNHNS and SASEGT. Trimming removed 4 bases at V and 3 bases at J, with 7 bases between. The CDR3 consists of 13 residues. This clonotype was seen repeatedly, ten times or more.

The receptor was derived from a man aged 45 to 65 with Graves' hyperthyroidism. Sequences were obtained from blood. V usage is TRBV6-1 and J usage is TRBJ1-5; D is ambiguous. CDR3 amino acids: CASSATSNQPQHF. As DNA, the CDR3 is TGTGCCAGCAGTGCGACGTCCAATCAGCCCCAGCATTTT.